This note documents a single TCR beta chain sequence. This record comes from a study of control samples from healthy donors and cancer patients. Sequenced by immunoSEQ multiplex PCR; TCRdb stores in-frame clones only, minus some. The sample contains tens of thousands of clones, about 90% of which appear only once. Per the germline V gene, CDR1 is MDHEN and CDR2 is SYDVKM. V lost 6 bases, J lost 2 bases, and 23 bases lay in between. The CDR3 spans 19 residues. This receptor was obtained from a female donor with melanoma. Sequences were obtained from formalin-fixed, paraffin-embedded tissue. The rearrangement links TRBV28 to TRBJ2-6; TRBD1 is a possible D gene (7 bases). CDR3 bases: TGTGCCAGCAGCATCAGGGGGGCGGGACGGGGCACTGGGGCCAACGTCCTGACTTTC. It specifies CASSIRGAGRGTGANVLTF.